These 11 T cell receptor beta chains were all obtained from the same sample, sequenced in a study of shared clonotypes between healthy human individuals. TCRdb keeps only in-frame clones here, not all; method: immunoSEQ multiplex PCR. The sample has about 1.5 million clones, 95% to 99% seen once. The specimen was naive CD4+ T cells sorted from blood. Subset meaning: CD45RA+ positively selected. These receptors originate from a man aged 25-45 years in good health.

This chain links TRBV6-1 with TRBJ1-1, with a weak D call TRBD1 (5 bases). Germline V gene data show CDR1 as MNHNS and CDR2 as SASEGT. The length of the CDR3 is 17 residues. The V gene lost 2 bases and the J gene lost 1 base, with 17 bases spanning the gap. This chain's CDR3 is CASSEIRAGLGNTEAFF. CDR3 nucleotides: TGTGCCAGCAGTGAAATCCGGGCAGGGTTAGGGAACACTGAAGCTTTCTTT.

The chain links TRBV6-5 to TRBJ1-2, with D maybe TRBD1 (6 bases). Germline CDR1 is MNHEY and CDR2 is SVGAGI. V dropped 0 bases and J dropped 6 bases, with 14 bases sitting between them. The CDR3 contains 15 residues. The CDR3, as DNA: TGTGCCAGCAGTTACTCGAGTACAGGGCGTAATGGCTACACCTTC. Translation gives CASSYSSTGRNGYTF.

V is TRBV6-5 and J is TRBJ2-1; TRBD2 aligns across 11 bases. The V gene end was trimmed by 5 bases and the J gene end by 7 bases; junction bases not matched to a gene: 7. The CDR3 is 15 residues long. Germline CDR1 and CDR2: MNHEY and SVGAGI. CDR3 sequence (DNA): TGTGCCAGCAGTCATAGCGGGAGGGCGGGGAATGAGCAGTTCTTC. Encoded protein: CASSHSGRAGNEQFF.

J is TRBJ2-7 and V is TRBV6-1; possible D gene TRBD1, 6 bases. Germline lookup yields CDR1 MNHNS and CDR2 SASEGT. The CDR3 is 17 amino acids. V was pared by 4 bases and J by 6 bases, with 25 bases between. The CDR3 is CASSALQMGRGLSEQYF. CDR3 DNA: TGTGCCAGCAGTGCCTTGCAAATGGGCAGGGGCTTGTCCGAGCAGTACTTC.

This chain uses TRBV29-1 with TRBJ2-7; 7 nucleotides agree with TRBD2. This CDR3 comprises 15 residues. Germline values: CDR1 SQVTM, CDR2 ANQGSEA. V trimming: 4 bases; J trimming: 5 bases; junction bases outside the gene matches: 14. CDR3 sequence (DNA): TGCAGCGTTGGGGCGCAGCGACTAGCCTTCCACGAGCAGTACTTC. This sequence encodes CSVGAQRLAFHEQYF.

The V gene is TRBV11-3, the J gene TRBJ1-1; TRBD1 aligns across 7 bases. J lost 3 bases, V lost 3 bases, and 1 base had no gene match. The germline V gene has CDR1 SGHNT and CDR2 YENEEA. The CDR3 runs 13 residues. The CDR3 coding sequence is TGTGCCAGCAGCTTTGACAGGGACACTGAAGCTTTCTTT. It is translated as CASSFDRDTEAFF.

The rearrangement joins TRBV11-2 to TRBJ2-2, with a tentative D call TRBD1 (6 bases). The CDR3 runs to 16 residues. The V and J ends lost 1 base and 0 bases respectively, with 9 bases between them. From germline, CDR1 is SGHAT and CDR2 FQNNGV. In DNA, the CDR3 is TGTGCCAGCAGCTTAGTAGGGGGTCCGAACACCGGGGAGCTGTTTTTT. This encodes CASSLVGGPNTGELFF.

The chain employs TRBV19 and TRBJ2-3; D is ambiguous. V was cut by 2 bases and J by 2 bases, with 14 bases left in between. Per the germline V gene, CDR1 is LNHDA and CDR2 is SQIVND (reference sequence). CDR3 size: 16 residues. This CDR3 reads CASSILANPFTDTQYF. CDR3 nucleotide sequence: TGTGCCAGTAGTATACTGGCCAATCCTTTCACAGATACGCAGTATTTT.

This chain links TRBV29-1 with TRBJ2-3, with D possibly being TRBD2 (6 bases). Trimming took 8 bases from V and 1 from J, leaving 16 bases between them. The CDR3 extends over 14 amino acids. Germline values: CDR1 SQVTM, CDR2 ANQGSEA. CDR3 residues: CSSGGGRRTDTQYF. The CDR3, as DNA: TGCAGCTCCGGGGGTGGGCGGCGCACAGATACGCAGTATTTT.

V is TRBV25-1 and J is TRBJ2-7, with D uncertain. Trimming took 3 bases from V and 3 from J, leaving 9 bases between them. CDR1 MGHDK and CDR2 SYGVNS come from the germline V gene. The CDR3 contains 13 residues. The CDR3 sequence is CASSDGRVYEQYF. Here the CDR3 DNA reads TGTGCCAGCAGTGACGGCAGAGTCTACGAGCAGTACTTC.

The chain couples TRBV19 to TRBJ2-7; the match to TRBD2 covers 7 bases. Trimming removed 0 bases from V and 7 bases from J; junction bases left unmatched: 9. The CDR3 length is 15 residues. The germline CDR1 and CDR2 sequences are LNHDA and SQIVND (reference sequence). This CDR3 is CASSIEAREGGEQYF. The CDR3, as DNA: TGTGCCAGTAGTATAGAGGCGAGGGAGGGCGGTGAGCAGTACTTC.